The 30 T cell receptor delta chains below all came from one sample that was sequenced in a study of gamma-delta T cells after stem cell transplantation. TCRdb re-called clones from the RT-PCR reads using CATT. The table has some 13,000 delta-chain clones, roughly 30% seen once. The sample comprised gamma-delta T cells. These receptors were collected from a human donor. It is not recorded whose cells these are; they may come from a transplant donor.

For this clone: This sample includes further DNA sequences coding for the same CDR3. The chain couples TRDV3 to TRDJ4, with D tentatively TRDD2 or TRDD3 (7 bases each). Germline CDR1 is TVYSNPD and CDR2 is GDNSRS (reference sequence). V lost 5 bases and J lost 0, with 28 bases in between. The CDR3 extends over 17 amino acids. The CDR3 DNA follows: TGTGCCCGACTAACTTTCCTACCCCACTGGGGTCCCAGACCCCTGATCTTT. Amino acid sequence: CARLTFLPHWGPRPLIF.

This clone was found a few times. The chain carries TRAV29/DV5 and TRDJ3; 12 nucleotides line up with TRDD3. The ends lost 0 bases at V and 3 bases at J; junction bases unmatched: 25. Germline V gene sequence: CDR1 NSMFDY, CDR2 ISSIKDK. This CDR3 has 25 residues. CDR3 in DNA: TGTGCAGCAAGCGCCTTCGGCCCCGTTACCTGGGGGATACGCAGGCTGGGCTGGGACACCCGACAGATGTTTTTC. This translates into CAASAFGPVTWGIRRLGWDTRQMFF. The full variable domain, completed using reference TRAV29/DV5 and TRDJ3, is DQQVKQNSPSLSVQEGRISILNCDYTNSMFDYFLWYKKYPAEGPTFLISISSIKDKNEDGRFTVFLNKSAKHLSLHIVPSQPGDSAVYFCAASAFGPVTWGIRRLGWDTRQMFFGTGIKLFVEP.

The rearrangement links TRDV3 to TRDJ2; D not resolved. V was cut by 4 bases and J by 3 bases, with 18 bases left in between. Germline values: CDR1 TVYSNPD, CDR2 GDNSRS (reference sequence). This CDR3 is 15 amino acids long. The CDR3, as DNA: TGTGCCTGTATGGGTCGTGGGTCAGTGACAGCACAACTCTTCTTT. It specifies CACMGRGSVTAQLFF.

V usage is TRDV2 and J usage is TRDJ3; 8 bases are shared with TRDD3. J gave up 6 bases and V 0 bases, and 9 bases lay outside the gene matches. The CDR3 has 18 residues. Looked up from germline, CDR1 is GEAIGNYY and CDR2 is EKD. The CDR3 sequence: CACDTWGIGVLDTRQMFF. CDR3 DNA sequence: TGTGCCTGTGACACCTGGGGGATCGGAGTCCTGGACACCCGACAGATGTTTTTC.

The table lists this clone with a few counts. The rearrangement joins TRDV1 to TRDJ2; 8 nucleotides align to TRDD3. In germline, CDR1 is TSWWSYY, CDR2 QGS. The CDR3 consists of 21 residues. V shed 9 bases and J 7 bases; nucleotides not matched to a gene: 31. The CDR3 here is CALVPVRSGTHPYWGGAQLFF. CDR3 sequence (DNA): TGTGCTCTGGTGCCGGTTCGATCAGGTACGCATCCTTACTGGGGGGGAGCACAACTCTTCTTT.

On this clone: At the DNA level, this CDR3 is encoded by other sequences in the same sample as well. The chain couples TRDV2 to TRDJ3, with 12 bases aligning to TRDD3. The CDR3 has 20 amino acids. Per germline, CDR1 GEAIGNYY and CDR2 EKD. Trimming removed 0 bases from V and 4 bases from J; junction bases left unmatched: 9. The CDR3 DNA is TGTGCCTGTGACACCGTGGGGCTGGGGGATACGCGGTGGGACACCCGACAGATGTTTTTC. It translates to CACDTVGLGDTRWDTRQMFF.

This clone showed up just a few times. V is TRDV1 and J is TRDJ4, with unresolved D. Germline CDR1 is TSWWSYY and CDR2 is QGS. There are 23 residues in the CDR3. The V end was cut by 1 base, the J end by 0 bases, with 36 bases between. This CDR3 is CALGEPGSSGTLEGRTPARPLIF. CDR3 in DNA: TGTGCTCTTGGGGAACCGGGGTCCAGCGGAACCCTGGAGGGAAGAACACCGGCCAGACCCCTGATCTTT.

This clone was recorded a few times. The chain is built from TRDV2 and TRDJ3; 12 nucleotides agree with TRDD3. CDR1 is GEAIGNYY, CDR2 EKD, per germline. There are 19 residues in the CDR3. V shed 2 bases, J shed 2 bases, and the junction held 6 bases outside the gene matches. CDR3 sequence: CACDNWGILNAWDTRQMFF. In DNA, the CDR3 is TGTGCCTGTGACAACTGGGGGATACTTAACGCCTGGGACACCCGACAGATGTTTTTC.

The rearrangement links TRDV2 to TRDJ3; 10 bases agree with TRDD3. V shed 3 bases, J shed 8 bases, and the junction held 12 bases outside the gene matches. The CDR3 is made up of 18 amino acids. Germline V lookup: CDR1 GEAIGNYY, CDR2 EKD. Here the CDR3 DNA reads TGTGCCTGTGACTACTGGGGGATCCGGGACTTGTACACCCGACAGATGTTTTTC. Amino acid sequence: CACDYWGIRDLYTRQMFF.

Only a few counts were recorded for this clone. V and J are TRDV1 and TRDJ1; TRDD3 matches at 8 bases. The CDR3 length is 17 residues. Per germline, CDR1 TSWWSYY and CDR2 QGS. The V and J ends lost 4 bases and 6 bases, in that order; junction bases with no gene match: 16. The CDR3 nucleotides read TGTGCTCTTGGGGCACCTACCCGTACTGGGGGTCCATATAAACTCATCTTT. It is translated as CALGAPTRTGGPYKLIF.

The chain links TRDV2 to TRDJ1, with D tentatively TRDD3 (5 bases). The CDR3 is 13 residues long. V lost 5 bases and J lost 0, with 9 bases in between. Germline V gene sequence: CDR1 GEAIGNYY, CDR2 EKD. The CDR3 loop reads CACGKGYTDKLIF. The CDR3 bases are TGTGCCTGTGGAAAGGGATACACCGATAAACTCATCTTT.

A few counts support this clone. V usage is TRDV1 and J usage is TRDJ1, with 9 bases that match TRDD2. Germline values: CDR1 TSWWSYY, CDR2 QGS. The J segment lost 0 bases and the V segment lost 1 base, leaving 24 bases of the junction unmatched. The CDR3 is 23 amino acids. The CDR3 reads CALGERSGPSYVGMSSDTDKLIF. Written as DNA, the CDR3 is TGTGCTCTTGGGGAACGATCGGGACCTTCCTACGTCGGGATGAGCTCCGACACCGATAAACTCATCTTT.

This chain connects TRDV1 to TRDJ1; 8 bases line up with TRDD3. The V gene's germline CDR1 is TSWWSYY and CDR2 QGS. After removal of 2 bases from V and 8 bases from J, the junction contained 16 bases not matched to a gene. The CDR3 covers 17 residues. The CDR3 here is CALGEGSYCLGDCKLIF. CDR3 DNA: TGTGCTCTTGGGGAAGGGTCCTACTGCTTGGGGGATTGCAAACTCATCTTT.

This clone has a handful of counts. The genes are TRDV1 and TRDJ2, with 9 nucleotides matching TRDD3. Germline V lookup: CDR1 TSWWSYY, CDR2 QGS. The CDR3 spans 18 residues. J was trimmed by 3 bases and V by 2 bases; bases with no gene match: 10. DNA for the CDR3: TGTGCTCTTGGGGAAGGTGTACCGTACTGGGGGATGACAGCACAACTCTTCTTT. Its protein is CALGEGVPYWGMTAQLFF.

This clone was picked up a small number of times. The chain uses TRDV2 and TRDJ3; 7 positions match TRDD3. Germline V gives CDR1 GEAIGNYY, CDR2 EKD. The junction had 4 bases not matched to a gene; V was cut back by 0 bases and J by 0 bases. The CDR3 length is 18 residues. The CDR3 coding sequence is TGTGCCTGTGACACCCTGGGGGTGAGCTCCTGGGACACCCGACAGATGTTTTTC. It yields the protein CACDTLGVSSWDTRQMFF.

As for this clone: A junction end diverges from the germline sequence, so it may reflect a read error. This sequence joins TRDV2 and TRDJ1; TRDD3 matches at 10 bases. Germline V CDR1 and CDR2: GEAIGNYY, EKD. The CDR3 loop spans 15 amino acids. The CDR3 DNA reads TGTGCCTTTGACACTACGGGGGGATACGCCGATAAACTCATCTTT. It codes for CAFDTTGGYADKLIF.

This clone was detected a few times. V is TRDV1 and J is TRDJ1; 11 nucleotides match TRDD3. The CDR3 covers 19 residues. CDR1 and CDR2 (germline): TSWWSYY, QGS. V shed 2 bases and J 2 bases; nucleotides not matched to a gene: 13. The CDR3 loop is CALGERSYWGIGETDKLIF. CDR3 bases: TGTGCTCTTGGGGAAAGATCCTACTGGGGGATAGGCGAAACCGATAAACTCATCTTT.

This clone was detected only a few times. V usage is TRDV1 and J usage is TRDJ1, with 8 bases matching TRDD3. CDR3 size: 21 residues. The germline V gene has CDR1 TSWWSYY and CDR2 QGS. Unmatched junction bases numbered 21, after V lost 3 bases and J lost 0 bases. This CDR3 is CALGDCPRTGGSRLYTDKLIF. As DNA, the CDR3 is TGTGCTCTTGGGGATTGTCCCCGGACTGGGGGCTCGAGGTTGTACACCGATAAACTCATCTTT.

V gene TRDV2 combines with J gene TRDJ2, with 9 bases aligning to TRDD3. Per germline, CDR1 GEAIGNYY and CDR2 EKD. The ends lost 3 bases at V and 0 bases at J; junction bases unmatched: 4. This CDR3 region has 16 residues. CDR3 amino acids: CACDAWGYALTAQLFF. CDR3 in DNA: TGTGCCTGTGACGCCTGGGGATACGCTTTGACAGCACAACTCTTCTTT.

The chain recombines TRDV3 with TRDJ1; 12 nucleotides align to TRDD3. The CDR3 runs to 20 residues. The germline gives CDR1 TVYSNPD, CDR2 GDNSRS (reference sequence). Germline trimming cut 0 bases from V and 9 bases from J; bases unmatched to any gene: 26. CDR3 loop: CAFRKPAFLQARTGGYQLIF. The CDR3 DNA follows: TGTGCCTTTAGAAAACCGGCCTTCCTACAGGCTCGTACTGGGGGATACCAACTCATCTTT. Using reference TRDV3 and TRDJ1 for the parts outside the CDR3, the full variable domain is CDKVTQSSPDQTVASGSEVVLLCTYDTVYSNPDLFWYRIRPDYSFQFVFYGDNSRSEGADFTQGRFSVKHILTQKAFHLVISPVRTEDSATYYCAFRKPAFLQARTGGYQLIFGKGTRVTVEP.

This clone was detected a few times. CDR3: CAHPQDWGTWDTRQMFF. CDR3 sequence (DNA): TGTGCGCATCCCCAGGACTGGGGTACCTGGGACACCCGACAGATGTTTTTC. This chain uses TRDV3 with TRDJ3; 7 bases agree with TRDD3. Germline-derived CDR1 and CDR2 are TVYSNPD and GDNSRS (reference sequence). The CDR3 is made up of 17 amino acids. The entire variable domain, with the rest obtained from reference TRDV3 and TRDJ3, is as follows: CDKVTQSSPDQTVASGSEVVLLCTYDTVYSNPDLFWYRIRPDYSFQFVFYGDNSRSEGADFTQGRFSVKHILTQKAFHLVISPVRTEDSATYYCAHPQDWGTWDTRQMFFGTGIKLFVEP.

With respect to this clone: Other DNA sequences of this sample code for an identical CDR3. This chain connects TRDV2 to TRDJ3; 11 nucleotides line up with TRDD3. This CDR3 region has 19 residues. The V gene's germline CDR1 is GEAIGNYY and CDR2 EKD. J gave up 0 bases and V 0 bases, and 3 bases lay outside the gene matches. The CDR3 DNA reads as TGTGCCTGTGACACCGGTACTGGGGGATACTCCTGGGACACCCGACAGATGTTTTTC. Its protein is CACDTGTGGYSWDTRQMFF.

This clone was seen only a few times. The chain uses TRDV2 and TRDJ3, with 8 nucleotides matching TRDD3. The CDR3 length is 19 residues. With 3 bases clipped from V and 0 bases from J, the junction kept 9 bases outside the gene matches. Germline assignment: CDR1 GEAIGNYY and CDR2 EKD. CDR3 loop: CACDALLGGSSWDTRQMFF. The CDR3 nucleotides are TGTGCCTGTGACGCCCTACTGGGGGGCTCCTCCTGGGACACCCGACAGATGTTTTTC.

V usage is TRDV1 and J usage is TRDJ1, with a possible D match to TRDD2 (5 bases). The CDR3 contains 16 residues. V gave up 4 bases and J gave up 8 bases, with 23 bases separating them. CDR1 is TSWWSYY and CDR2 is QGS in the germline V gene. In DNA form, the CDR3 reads TGTGCTCTTGGGGTCTTACCTCGATCCGCGGTCCTAAAACTCATCTTT. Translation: CALGVLPRSAVLKLIF.

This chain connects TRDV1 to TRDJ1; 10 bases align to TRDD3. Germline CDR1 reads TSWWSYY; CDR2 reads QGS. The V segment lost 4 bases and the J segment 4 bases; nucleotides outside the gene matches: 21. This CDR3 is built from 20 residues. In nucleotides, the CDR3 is TGTGCTCTTGGGGTACCCTGCCTACTTACTGGGGGATTATGTAGCGATAAACTCATCTTT. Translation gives CALGVPCLLTGGLCSDKLIF.

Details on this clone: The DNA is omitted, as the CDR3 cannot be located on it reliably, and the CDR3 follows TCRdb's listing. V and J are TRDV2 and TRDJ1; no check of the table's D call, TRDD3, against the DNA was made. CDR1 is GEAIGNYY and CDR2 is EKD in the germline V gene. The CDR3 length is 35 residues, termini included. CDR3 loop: CACDSLTVHHQREMKGLTTVPVTHSLTYLADKLIF.

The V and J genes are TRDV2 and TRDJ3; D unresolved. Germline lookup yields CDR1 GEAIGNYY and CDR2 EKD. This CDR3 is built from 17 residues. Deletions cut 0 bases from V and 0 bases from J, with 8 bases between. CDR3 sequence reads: CACDTVVSSWDTRQMFF. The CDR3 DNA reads TGTGCCTGTGACACCGTCGTGAGCTCCTGGGACACCCGACAGATGTTTTTC.

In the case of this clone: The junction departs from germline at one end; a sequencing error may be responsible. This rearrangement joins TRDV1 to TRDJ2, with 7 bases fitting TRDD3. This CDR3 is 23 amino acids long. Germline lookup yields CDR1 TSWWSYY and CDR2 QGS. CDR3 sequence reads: CALGPLRGRWWGRPRALTAKLFF. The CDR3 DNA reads TGTGCTCTTGGGCCTCTTAGGGGACGCTGGTGGGGGAGACCGCGGGCTTTGACAGCAAAACTCTTCTTT.

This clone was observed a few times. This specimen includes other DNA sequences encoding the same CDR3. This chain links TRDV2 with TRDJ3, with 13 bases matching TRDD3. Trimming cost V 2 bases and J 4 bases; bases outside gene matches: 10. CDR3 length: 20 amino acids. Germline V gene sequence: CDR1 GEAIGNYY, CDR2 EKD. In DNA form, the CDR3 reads TGTGCCTGTGACAACGCGTACTGGGGGATACGCGGTTGGGACACCCGACAGATGTTTTTC. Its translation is CACDNAYWGIRGWDTRQMFF.

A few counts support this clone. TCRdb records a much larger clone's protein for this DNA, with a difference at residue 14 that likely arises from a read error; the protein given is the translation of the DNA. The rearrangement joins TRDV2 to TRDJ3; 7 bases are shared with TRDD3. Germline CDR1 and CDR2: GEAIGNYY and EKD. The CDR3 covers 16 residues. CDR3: CACDWGSSWDTRQVFF. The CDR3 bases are TGTGCCTGTGACTGGGGGAGCTCCTGGGACACCCGACAGGTGTTTTTC.